A selection of T cell receptor beta chains follows, all from one sample in a study of T cells expressing NK-cell markers. TCRdb re-called the 5' RACE reads and shows each CDR3 protein once, DNA omitted. This sample's clone table lists some 460,000 distinct CDR3 sequences. The sequencing input was blood T cells: a sorted CD56 or NKG2C T cell subset, CD4+ or CD8+ T cells, or bulk PBMC T cells (not recorded which). Every receptor here comes from a woman between 45 and 60 years old in good health. The CDR3 runs from the conserved cysteine through the conserved F or W.

j_call	v_call	cdr3_aa
TRBJ1-1	TRBV11-3	CASSLGSTTEAFF
TRBJ2-1	TRBV7-9	CASSSTPSGRAFNEQFF
TRBJ2-5	TRBV9	CASSAGLAAETQYF
TRBJ2-2	TRBV15	CATSREGGGSSTGELFF
TRBJ1-2	TRBV9	CASGTQANYGYTF
TRBJ2-1	TRBV4-1	CASSQDSSGRARGSYNEQFF
TRBJ1-4	TRBV20-1	CSALTPGRNEKLFF
TRBJ2-1	TRBV20-1	CSASTGTESSYNEQFF
TRBJ2-7	TRBV7-8	CASTLTGAGEQYF
TRBJ2-2	TRBV7-7	CASSLNLFTGELFF
TRBJ2-1	TRBV18	CASSQAGADNEQFF
TRBJ1-5	TRBV6-5	CASRGTGASQPQHF